This TCR beta chain was captured in a study of CD8+ T cells in alopecia areata. Study as a whole: The drug, tofacitinib, lasted 6 to 18 months, followed by 6 months off drug.

On this clone: Its specificity is unknown.

General observations from the study: A great number of expanded lesional clones endured in scalp and blood during tofacitinib. The study also sequences resident alphabeta T cells of normal skin in scalp samples. Greater clonality was observed in lesional scalp samples, especially alopecia totalis/universalis, versus normal scalp.

Germline V CDR1 and CDR2: SGHKS, YYEKEE (reference sequence). Trimming took off 5 bases at V and 0 bases at J, with 12 bases between the two ends. The length of the CDR3 is 15 residues. RNA, once extracted, was reverse transcribed into cDNA for use as the sequencing template. Generated by immunoSEQ multiplex PCR, the TCRdb table keeps only in-frame clones and is missing some. Among 200,000 to 250,000 clones listed, less than 65% were seen once. Treatment in this sample: oral pan-JAK inhibitor, 5-10 mg twice daily. This material consisted of CD4+ T cells sorted from blood, taken at week 4, from a patient treated with tofacitinib. This sequence originates from a human donor with alopecia areata. This chain uses TRBV5-5 with TRBJ2-1; no clear D gene. The CDR3 region is CASSGVPSSYNEQFF. The CDR3 DNA sequence: TGTGCCAGCAGTGGGGTACCCAGCTCCTACAATGAGCAGTTCTTC. Full variable domain (rest looked up from reference TRBV5-5 and TRBJ2-1): DAGVTQSPTHLIKTRGQQVTLRCSPISGHKSVSWYQQVLGQGPQFIFQYYEKEERGRGNFPDRFSARQFPNYSSELNVNALLLGDSALYLCASSGVPSSYNEQFFGPGTRLTVL.